These T cell receptor beta chains were read from a single sample in a study of blood T cell repertoires in COVID-19. The repertoire was sequenced with immunoSEQ multiplex PCR; TCRdb's copy has only in-frame clones and lacks some. The sample carries some 110,000 clones, around four fifths recorded once. Sequencing was done on a sample of peripheral blood. These receptors were obtained from a man aged 65-85 years with active or convalescent COVID-19. Each CDR3 is given without its conserved first and last residue.

J gene	V gene	CDR3 protein
TRBJ1-1	TRBV5-1	ASSLLAGPGEAF
TRBJ2-1	TRBV12-3/TRBV12-4	ASSPPGGRDF
TRBJ2-1	TRBV12-3/TRBV12-4	ASSPVLGNEQF
TRBJ2-1	TRBV4-2	ASSQDPPASGNYNEQF
TRBJ1-1	TRBV28	ASSRQGGGTEAF
TRBJ2-7	TRBV3-1/TRBV3-2	ASSQGGGREQY
TRBJ2-2	TRBV25-1	ASRTSGYTGELF
TRBJ2-5	TRBV27	ASRKIAGSETQY
TRBJ2-4	TRBV9	ASSPRDRPGGKNIQY
TRBJ1-1	TRBV19	ASSIVPGVPEAF